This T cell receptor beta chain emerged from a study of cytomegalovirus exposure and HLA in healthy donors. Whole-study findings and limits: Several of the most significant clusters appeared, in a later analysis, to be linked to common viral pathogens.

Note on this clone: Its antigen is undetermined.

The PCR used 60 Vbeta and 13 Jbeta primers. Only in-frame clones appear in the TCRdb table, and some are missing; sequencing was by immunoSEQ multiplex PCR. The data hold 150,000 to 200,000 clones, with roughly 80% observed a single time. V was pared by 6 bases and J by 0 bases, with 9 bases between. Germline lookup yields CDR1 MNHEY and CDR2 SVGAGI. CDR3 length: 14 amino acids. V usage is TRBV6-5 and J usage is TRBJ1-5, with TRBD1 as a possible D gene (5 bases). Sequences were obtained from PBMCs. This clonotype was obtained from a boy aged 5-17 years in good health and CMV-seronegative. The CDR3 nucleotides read TGTGCCAGCAGGGGCGACAGTAGCAATCAGCCCCAGCATTTT. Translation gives CASRGDSSNQPQHF.